Listed below are T cell receptor beta chains from one sample, sequenced in a study of OX40 agonist ivuxolimab in advanced cancers. Libraries were prepared by immunoSEQ multiplex PCR; TCRdb keeps only in-frame clonotypes and omits some of them. Of fewer than 85,000 clones in the sample, 65% to 90% were seen once. This specimen consisted of CD4+ or CD8+ T cells sorted from blood, obtained in a trial of the OX40 agonist ivuxolimab. These receptor sequences come from an adult with an advanced solid tumor such as melanoma, head and neck, liver or kidney cancer. Both conserved end residues are part of each CDR3. A D gene is named only where the DNA matches it firmly. Clone size is stated in some rows and not others, as once, few, many or a class when expanded.

>TRBV7-9|few|.|TRBJ2-2
TGTGCCAGCAGCTCGGGACTCTCCGGGGAGCTGTTTTTT
CASSSGLSGELFF
>TRBV7-9|.|TRBD2|TRBJ2-1
TGTGCCAGCAGCTTAAGACGGACTAGCGGGACGTACAATGAGCAGTTCTTC
CASSLRRTSGTYNEQFF
>TRBV27|.|TRBD2|TRBJ2-3
TGTGCCAGCAGTTTAATCCTAGCGGGAGGATTCACAGATACGCAGTATTTT
CASSLILAGGFTDTQYF
>TRBV18|.|TRBD1|TRBJ1-5
TGTGCCAGCTCACCCAACAGGGGGAATCAGCCCCAGCATTTT
CASSPNRGNQPQHF
>TRBV7-9|.|.|TRBJ1-1
TGTGCCAGCAGCTTACGGGACGGGAACACTGAAGCTTTCTTT
CASSLRDGNTEAFF
>TRBV13|few|TRBD1|TRBJ2-7
TGTGCCAGCAGCTTAGAGCCCCGGACAGGGGAGTCCTACGAGCAGTACTTC
CASSLEPRTGESYEQYF
>TRBV15|.|TRBD2|TRBJ2-1
TGTGCCACCAGCAGTACCCGTAGCGGGGGTTACTCCTACAATGAGCAGTTCTTC
CATSSTRSGGYSYNEQFF
>TRBV30|.|TRBD1|TRBJ1-3
TGTGCCTGGAGCAGCAGGGGGCAGTTTGGAAACACCATATATTTT
CAWSSRGQFGNTIYF
>TRBV9|.|.|TRBJ2-3
TGTGCCAGCAGCGGGTCGTCTAGCACAGATACGCAGTATTTT
CASSGSSSTDTQYF
>TRBV2|.|TRBD1|TRBJ2-5
TGTGCCAGCACCGCCCTGTTGACAGGGGCCCGTGGGACCCAGTACTTC
CASTALLTGARGTQYF
>TRBV10-1|.|TRBD2|TRBJ2-7
TGCGCCAGCAGTGATTGGGCGGGAGGCACCTACGAGCAGTACTTC
CASSDWAGGTYEQYF
>TRBV7-2|.|.|TRBJ2-5
TGTGCCAGCAGCTCTAGACAGGGAGGAGAGACCCAGTACTTC
CASSSRQGGETQYF
>TRBV6-5|.|.|TRBJ2-7
TGTGCCAGCAGTTACTCGATTTCCCCGGGCTCCTACGAGCAGTACTTC
CASSYSISPGSYEQYF
>TRBV7-9|.|TRBD1|TRBJ2-7
TGTGCCAGCAGCTCCGATGTGGGGACAGGGATGGACGAGCAGTACTTC
CASSSDVGTGMDEQYF
>TRBV18|.|.|TRBJ2-5
TGTGCCAGCTCACGGTCCGGTTACCAAGAGACCCAGTACTTC
CASSRSGYQETQYF
>TRBV7-2|.|TRBD2|TRBJ2-3
TGTGCCAGCAGCTTTAGCGGGAGTAATCCAGATACGCAGTATTTT
CASSFSGSNPDTQYF
>TRBV19|.|.|TRBJ2-7
TGTGCCAGTAAAAGCGAAAGCTCCTACGAGCAGTACTTC
CASKSESSYEQYF
>TRBV9|.|.|TRBJ2-7
TGTGCCAGCAGCGTAGCGGGAGAAGGGTCCTACGAGCAGTACTTC
CASSVAGEGSYEQYF
>TRBV5-1|few|.|TRBJ1-5
TGCGCCAGCAGTCCTGGGGTAGGAAATAGCAATCAGCCCCAGCATTTT
CASSPGVGNSNQPQHF
>TRBV5-1|.|TRBD1|TRBJ1-2
TGCGCCAGCAGCTGGGAGGGGACAGGGGTAATCGATGGCTACACCTTC
CASSWEGTGVIDGYTF
>TRBV15|few|.|TRBJ2-3
TGTGCCACCAGCAAGGGGGTAGGGGAAGGGAGCACAGATACGCAGTATTTT
CATSKGVGEGSTDTQYF
>TRBV4-3|.|.|TRBJ2-7
TGCGCCAGCAGCCATGGACCCGAAGGGGCCTACGAGCAGTACTTC
CASSHGPEGAYEQYF
>TRBV9|.|.|TRBJ2-1
TGTGCCAGCAGCCATTCCTACAATGAGCAGTTCTTC
CASSHSYNEQFF
>TRBV30|once|.|TRBJ1-6
TGTGCCTGGAAAGTGGGTCCCTTAAAGCCCCTCCACTTT
CAWKVGPLKPLHF
>TRBV18|.|TRBD1|TRBJ2-7
TGTGCCAGCTCACCGGCGGGACAGGCCCTTTACGAGCAGTACTTC
CASSPAGQALYEQYF
>TRBV5-1|.|.|TRBJ2-7
TGCGCCAGCAGCGTGAATGGGCCGCGGGATGGGGAGCAGTACTTC
CASSVNGPRDGEQYF
>TRBV28|.|.|TRBJ2-7
TGTGCCAGCAGAACCACAGGGTCCTACGAGCAGTACTTC
CASRTTGSYEQYF
>TRBV9|.|TRBD2|TRBJ2-1
TGTGCCAGCAGCGTAAGGGGACTAGCGGGAGGCGTTGATGAGCAGTTCTTC
CASSVRGLAGGVDEQFF
>TRBV7-2|.|.|TRBJ1-1
TGTGCCAGCAGCCCCCTCAAAAACACTGAAGCTTTCTTT
CASSPLKNTEAFF
>TRBV11-3|.|.|TRBJ1-5
TGTGCCAGCAGCTTAGATCCTCGCAGGGATGGCAATCAGCCCCAGCATTTT
CASSLDPRRDGNQPQHF
>TRBV13|.|.|TRBJ2-2
TGTGCCAGCAGCCTCGACAGTAACACCGGGGAGCTGTTTTTT
CASSLDSNTGELFF
>TRBV6-6|.|.|TRBJ2-3
TGTGCCAGCAAAAGGGACGGTAGCACAGATACGCAGTATTTT
CASKRDGSTDTQYF
>TRBV6-5|.|.|TRBJ2-6
TGTGCCAGCTCCCACGGAGGGTACGGGGCCAACGTCCTGACTTTC
CASSHGGYGANVLTF
>TRBV7-9|.|.|TRBJ1-2
TGTGCCAGCAGCGTTGCTGGGGGCTCTAACTATGGCTACACCTTC
CASSVAGGSNYGYTF
>TRBV6-5|.|.|TRBJ1-2
TGTGCCAGCAGTCGACAGGCGGACTATGGCTACACCTTC
CASSRQADYGYTF
>TRBV11-1|.|TRBD1|TRBJ1-2
TGTGCCAGCAGCCCCGATAGGGGGCTTGGCTACACCTTC
CASSPDRGLGYTF
>TRBV7-2|.|TRBD1|TRBJ1-2
TGTGCCAGCAGCTCGACAGGGGGCACACGTGGCTACACCTTC
CASSSTGGTRGYTF
>TRBV27|.|TRBD1|TRBJ1-1
TGTGCCAGCAGGACAATAACAGGGGCGGGTAACACTGAAGCTTTCTTT
CASRTITGAGNTEAFF
>TRBV7-9|.|.|TRBJ2-3
TGTGCCAGCAGCTTAGATGTTCGGGGGCCAGATACGCAGTATTTT
CASSLDVRGPDTQYF
>TRBV5-1|.|.|TRBJ2-3
TGCGCCAGCAGCTCGCGGTTGTTTGGGGGGACTAGCACAGATACGCAGTATTTT
CASSSRLFGGTSTDTQYF
>TRBV7-9|.|.|TRBJ2-1
TGTGCCAGCAGCCCTAGAGTAGGCTACAATGAGCAGTTCTTC
CASSPRVGYNEQFF
>TRBV7-2|.|.|TRBJ2-3
TGTGCCAGCAGTCCTATACGGGCCCAAGGCGGTACGCAGTATTTT
CASSPIRAQGGTQYF
>TRBV7-2|.|.|TRBJ1-2
TGTGCCAGCAGCTTTGGCCCCAACAGTGGGGCCGGTAACTATGGCTACACCTTC
CASSFGPNSGAGNYGYTF
>TRBV25-1|.|.|TRBJ2-1
TGTGCCAGCAGTGAAGCTCTAGGCAGGGATGAGCAGTTCTTC
CASSEALGRDEQFF
>TRBV7-9|.|.|TRBJ1-1
TGTGCCAGCAGTCGAACAGGAACAGGGGAAGCTTTCTTT
CASSRTGTGEAFF
>TRBV27|few|.|TRBJ2-3
TGTGCCAGCAGTCGAGCCCGCACAGATACGCAGTATTTT
CASSRARTDTQYF
>TRBV18|.|.|TRBJ2-3
TGTGCCAGCTCACCAGAAAGGGTGTCATATACGCAGTATTTT
CASSPERVSYTQYF
>TRBV19|.|TRBD2|TRBJ2-1
TGTGCCAGTAGTATGCGTTCCAGCGGGAGTCTCTATGAGCAGTTCTTC
CASSMRSSGSLYEQFF
>TRBV5-1|.|TRBD2|TRBJ2-3
TGCGCCAGCAGCTTGGTGGTAGCGGGGAGCACAGATACGCAGTATTTT
CASSLVVAGSTDTQYF
>TRBV18|.|TRBD1|TRBJ2-1
TGTGCCAGCTCACCCCAGCAGGGGGACAATGAGCAGTTCTTC
CASSPQQGDNEQFF
>TRBV7-2|.|TRBD2|TRBJ2-1
TGTGCCAGCAGCTCCCAAGCGGGAGGGCCCCCCTACAATGAGCAGTTCTTC
CASSSQAGGPPYNEQFF
>TRBV30|.|TRBD2|TRBJ2-1
TGTGCCTGGACCCTACTAGCGAACTACAATGAGCAGTTCTTC
CAWTLLANYNEQFF
>TRBV19|.|TRBD1|TRBJ1-5
TGTGCCAGTAGTACTCTTACAGGGGCGCGAAATCAGCCCCAGCATTTT
CASSTLTGARNQPQHF
>TRBV14|.|TRBD1|TRBJ1-1
TGTGCCAGCAGCCATCGAGGTGGGACAGGGCCTGAAGCTTTCTTT
CASSHRGGTGPEAFF
>TRBV7-2|.|.|TRBJ1-2
TGTGCCGTAACTGACGGACCTAACTATGGCTACACCTTC
CAVTDGPNYGYTF
>TRBV9|.|.|TRBJ2-3
TGTGCCAGCAGCGTAGGTAGCCCAAGCACAGATACGCAGTATTTT
CASSVGSPSTDTQYF
>TRBV7-2|.|TRBD2|TRBJ2-7
TGTGCCAGCCGCTCGCCTAGCGGGAGTAATGAGCAGTACTTC
CASRSPSGSNEQYF
>TRBV28|.|.|TRBJ2-3
TGTGCCAGCAGTTCGACCACAGATACGCAGTATTTT
CASSSTTDTQYF